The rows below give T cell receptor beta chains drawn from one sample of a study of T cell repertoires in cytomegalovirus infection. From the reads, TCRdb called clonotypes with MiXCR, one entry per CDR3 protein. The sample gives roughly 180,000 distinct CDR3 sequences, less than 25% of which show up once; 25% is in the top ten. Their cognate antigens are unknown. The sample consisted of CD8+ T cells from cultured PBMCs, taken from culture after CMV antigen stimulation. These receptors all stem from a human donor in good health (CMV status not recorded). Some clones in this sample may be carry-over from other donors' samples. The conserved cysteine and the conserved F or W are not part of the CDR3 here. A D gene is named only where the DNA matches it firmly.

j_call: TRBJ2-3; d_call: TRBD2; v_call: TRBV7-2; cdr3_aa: ASSNRLAGLTDTQY
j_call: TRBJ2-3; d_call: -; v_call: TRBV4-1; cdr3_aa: ASSHAYQDTQY
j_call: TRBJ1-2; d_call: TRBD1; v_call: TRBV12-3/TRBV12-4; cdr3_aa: ASTATGTGEGYGYT
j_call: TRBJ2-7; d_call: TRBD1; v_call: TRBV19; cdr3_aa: ASTPGQGVVYEQY
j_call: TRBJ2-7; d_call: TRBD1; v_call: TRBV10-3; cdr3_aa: ATGQGQGTTYEQY
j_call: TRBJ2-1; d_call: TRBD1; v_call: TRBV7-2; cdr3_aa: ACRGNTYNEQF
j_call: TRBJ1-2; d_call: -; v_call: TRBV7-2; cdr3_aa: AIDTPGAYGYT
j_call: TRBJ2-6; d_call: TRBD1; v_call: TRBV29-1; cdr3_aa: SVVRGDSAGANVLT
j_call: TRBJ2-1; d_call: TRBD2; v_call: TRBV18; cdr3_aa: ASSPSLAGGHEQF
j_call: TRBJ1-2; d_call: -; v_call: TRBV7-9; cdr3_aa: ASSLTDQLRGYT
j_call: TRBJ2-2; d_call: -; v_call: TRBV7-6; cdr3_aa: ASSSRTLVAGELF
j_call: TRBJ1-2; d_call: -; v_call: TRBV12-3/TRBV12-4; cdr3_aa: ASSFAMVDYGYT
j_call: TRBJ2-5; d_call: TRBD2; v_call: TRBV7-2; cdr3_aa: ASSLTAGGRETQY
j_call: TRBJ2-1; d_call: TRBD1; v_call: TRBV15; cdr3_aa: ATSTTGTEYNEQF
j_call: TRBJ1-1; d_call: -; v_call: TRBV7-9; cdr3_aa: ASSLTVTGGSEAF
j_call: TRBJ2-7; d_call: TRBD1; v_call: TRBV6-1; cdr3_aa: ASSPPWDSSYEQY
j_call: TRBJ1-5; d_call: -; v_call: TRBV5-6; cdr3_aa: ASSPSRASNQPQH